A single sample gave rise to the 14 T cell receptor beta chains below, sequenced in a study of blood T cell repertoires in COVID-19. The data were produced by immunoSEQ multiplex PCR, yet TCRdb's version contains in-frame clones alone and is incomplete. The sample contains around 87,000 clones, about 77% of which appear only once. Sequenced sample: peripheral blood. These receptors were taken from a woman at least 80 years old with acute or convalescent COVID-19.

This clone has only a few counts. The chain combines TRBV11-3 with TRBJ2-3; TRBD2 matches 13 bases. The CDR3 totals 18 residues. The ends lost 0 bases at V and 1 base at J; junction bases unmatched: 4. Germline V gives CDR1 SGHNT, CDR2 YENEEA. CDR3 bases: TGTGCCAGCAGCTTAGAAGGCGGACTAGCGGGGGGCACAGATACGCAGTATTTT. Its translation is CASSLEGGLAGGTDTQYF.

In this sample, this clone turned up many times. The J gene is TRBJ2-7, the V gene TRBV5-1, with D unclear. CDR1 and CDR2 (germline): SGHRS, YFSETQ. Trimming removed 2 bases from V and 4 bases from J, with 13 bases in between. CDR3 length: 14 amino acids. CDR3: CASSLVSRLYEQYF. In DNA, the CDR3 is TGCGCCAGCAGCTTAGTAAGCAGGCTTTACGAGCAGTACTTC. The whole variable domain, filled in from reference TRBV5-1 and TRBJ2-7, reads KAGVTQTPRYLIKTRGQQVTLSCSPISGHRSVSWYQQTPGQGLQFLFEYFSETQRNKGNFPGRFSGRQFSNSRSEMNVSTLELGDSALYLCASSLVSRLYEQYFGPGTRLTVT.

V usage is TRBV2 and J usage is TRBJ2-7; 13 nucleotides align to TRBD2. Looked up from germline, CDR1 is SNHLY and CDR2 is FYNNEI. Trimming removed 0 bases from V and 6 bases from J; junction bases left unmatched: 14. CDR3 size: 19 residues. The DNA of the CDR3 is TGTGCCAGCAGTGAAGCGGACAGGGTGTGGGGACTAGCGGGATTCGAGCAGTACTTC. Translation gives CASSEADRVWGLAGFEQYF.

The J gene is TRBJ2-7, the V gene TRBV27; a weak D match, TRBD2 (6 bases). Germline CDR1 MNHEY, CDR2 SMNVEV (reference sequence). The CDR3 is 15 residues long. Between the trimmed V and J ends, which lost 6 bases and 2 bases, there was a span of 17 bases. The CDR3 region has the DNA TGTGCCAGCAGCCCAACGGTGGGGGGAACCTACGAGCAGTACTTC. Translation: CASSPTVGGTYEQYF.

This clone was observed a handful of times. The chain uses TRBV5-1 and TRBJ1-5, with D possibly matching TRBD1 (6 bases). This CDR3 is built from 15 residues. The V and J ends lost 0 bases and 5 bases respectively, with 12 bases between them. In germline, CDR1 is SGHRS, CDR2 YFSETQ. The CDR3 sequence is CASSLVAGVDQPQHF. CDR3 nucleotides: TGCGCCAGCAGCTTGGTAGCAGGGGTCGATCAGCCCCAGCATTTT. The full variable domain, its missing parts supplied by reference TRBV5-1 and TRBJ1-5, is KAGVTQTPRYLIKTRGQQVTLSCSPISGHRSVSWYQQTPGQGLQFLFEYFSETQRNKGNFPGRFSGRQFSNSRSEMNVSTLELGDSALYLCASSLVAGVDQPQHFGDGTRLSIL.

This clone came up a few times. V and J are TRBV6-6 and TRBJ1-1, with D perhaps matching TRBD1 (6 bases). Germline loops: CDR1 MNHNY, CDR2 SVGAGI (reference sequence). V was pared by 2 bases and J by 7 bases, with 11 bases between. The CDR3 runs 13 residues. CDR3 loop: CASSYPRQDEAFF. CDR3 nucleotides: TGTGCCAGCAGTTACCCTAGACAGGATGAAGCTTTCTTT.

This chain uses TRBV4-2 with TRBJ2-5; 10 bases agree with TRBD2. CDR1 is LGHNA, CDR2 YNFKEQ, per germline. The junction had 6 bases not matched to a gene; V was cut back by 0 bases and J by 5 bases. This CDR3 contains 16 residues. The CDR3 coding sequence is TGTGCCAGCAGCCAAGAAGGAGCGGGGGGGATGGAGACCCAGTACTTC. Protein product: CASSQEGAGGMETQYF.

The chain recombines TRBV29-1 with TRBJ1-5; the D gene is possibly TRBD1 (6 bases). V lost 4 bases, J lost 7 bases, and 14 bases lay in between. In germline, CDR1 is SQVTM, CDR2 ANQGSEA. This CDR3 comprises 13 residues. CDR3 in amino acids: CSVGGGAGQPQHF. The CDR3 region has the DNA TGCAGCGTTGGAGGGGGGGCCGGCCAGCCCCAGCATTTT.

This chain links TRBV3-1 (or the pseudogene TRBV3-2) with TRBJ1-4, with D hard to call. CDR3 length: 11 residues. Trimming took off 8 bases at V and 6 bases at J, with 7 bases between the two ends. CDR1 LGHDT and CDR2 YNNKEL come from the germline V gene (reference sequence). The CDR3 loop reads CASPDYEKLFF. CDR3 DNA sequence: TGTGCCAGCCCCGACTATGAAAAACTGTTTTTT.

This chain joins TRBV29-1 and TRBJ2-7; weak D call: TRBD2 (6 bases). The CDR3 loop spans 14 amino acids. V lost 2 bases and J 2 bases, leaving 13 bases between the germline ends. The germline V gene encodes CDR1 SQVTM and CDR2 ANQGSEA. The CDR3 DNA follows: TGCAGCGTTGAATCTCCGGGGGTAGCCTACGAGCAGTACTTC. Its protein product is CSVESPGVAYEQYF.

CDR3 nucleotide sequence: TGTGCCAGCAGCTTCGGGGGTGGGGACAATGAGCAGTTCTTC. Translated: CASSFGGGDNEQFF. The chain recombines TRBV7-3 with TRBJ2-1; TRBD2 might be the D (6 bases). Germline loops: CDR1 SGHTA, CDR2 FQGTGA. The CDR3 extends over 14 amino acids. Trimming cost V 3 bases and J 5 bases, with 11 bases left between them.

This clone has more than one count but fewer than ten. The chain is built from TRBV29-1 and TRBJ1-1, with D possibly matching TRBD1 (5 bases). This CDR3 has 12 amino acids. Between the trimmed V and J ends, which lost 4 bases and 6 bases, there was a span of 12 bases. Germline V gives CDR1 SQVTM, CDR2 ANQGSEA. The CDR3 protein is CSVVGGYSEAFF. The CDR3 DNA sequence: TGCAGCGTTGTCGGGGGATACTCTGAAGCTTTCTTT.

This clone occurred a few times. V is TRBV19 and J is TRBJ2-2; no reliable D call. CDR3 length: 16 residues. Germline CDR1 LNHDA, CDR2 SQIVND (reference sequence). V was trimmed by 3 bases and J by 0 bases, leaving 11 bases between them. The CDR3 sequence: CASSINRVANTGELFF. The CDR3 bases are TGTGCCAGTAGTATTAACCGGGTCGCGAACACCGGGGAGCTGTTTTTT.

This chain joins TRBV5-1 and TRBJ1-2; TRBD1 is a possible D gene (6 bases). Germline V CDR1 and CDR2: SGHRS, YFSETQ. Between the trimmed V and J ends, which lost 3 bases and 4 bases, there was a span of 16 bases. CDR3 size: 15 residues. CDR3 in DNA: TGCGCCAGCAGCTCGACGGGCAGGGGCAGCTATGGCTACACCTTC. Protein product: CASSSTGRGSYGYTF.